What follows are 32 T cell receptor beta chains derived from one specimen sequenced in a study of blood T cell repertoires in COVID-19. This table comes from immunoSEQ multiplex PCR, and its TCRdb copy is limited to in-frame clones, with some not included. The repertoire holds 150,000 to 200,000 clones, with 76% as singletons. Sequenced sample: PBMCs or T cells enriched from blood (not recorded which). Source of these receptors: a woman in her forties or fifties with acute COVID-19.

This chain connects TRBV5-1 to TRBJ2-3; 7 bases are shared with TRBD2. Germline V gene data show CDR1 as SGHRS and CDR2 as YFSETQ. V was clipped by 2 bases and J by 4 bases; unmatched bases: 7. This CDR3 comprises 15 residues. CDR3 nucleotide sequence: TGCGCCAGCAGCTTAAGAGCGGGGCCCCCAGATACGCAGTATTTT. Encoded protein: CASSLRAGPPDTQYF.

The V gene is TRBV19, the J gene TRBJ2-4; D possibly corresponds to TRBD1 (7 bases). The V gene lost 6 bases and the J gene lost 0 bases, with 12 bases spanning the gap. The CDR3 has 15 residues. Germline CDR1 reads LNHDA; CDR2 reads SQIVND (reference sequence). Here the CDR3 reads CASSPRGVAKNIQYF. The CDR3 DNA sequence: TGTGCCAGTAGCCCCAGGGGGGTAGCCAAAAACATTCAGTACTTC.

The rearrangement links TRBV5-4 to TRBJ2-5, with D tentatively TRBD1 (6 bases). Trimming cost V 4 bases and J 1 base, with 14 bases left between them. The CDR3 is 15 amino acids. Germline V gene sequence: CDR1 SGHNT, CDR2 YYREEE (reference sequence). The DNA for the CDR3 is TGTGCCAGCAGCCGTAGAAGACAGGCCCAAGAGACCCAGTACTTC. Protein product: CASSRRRQAQETQYF. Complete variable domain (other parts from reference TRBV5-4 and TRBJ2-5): ETGVTQSPTHLIKTRGQQVTLRCSSQSGHNTVSWYQQALGQGPQFIFQYYREEENGRGNFPPRFSGLQFPNYSSELNVNALELDDSALYLCASSRRRQAQETQYFGPGTRLLVL.

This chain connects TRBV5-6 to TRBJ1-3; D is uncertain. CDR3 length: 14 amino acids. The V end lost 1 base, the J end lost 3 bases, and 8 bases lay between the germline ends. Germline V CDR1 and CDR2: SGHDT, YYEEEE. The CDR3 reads CASSLRGLGNTIYF. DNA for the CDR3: TGTGCCAGCAGCTTGAGAGGGCTTGGAAACACCATATATTTT.

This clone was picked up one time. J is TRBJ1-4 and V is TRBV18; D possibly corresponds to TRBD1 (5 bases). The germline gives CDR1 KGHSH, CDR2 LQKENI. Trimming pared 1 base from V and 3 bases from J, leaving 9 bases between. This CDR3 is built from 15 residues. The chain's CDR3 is CASSPQGNPNEKLFF. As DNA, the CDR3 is TGTGCCAGCTCACCACAGGGGAATCCTAATGAAAAACTGTTTTTT.

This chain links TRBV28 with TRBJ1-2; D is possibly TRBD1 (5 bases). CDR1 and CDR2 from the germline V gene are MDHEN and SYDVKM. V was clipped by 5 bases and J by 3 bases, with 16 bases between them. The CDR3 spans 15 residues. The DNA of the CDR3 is TGTGCCAGCAGTCCTTCTCGGGACTGGGACTATGGCTACACCTTC. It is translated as CASSPSRDWDYGYTF.

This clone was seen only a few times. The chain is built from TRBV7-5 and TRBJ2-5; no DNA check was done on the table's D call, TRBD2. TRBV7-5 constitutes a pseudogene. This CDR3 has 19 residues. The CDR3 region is CVRSLCPSSGGSKQETQYF. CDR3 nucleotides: TGTGTCAGAAGCCTATGCCCCTCTAGCGGGGGCTCCAAACAGGAGACCCAGTACTTC.

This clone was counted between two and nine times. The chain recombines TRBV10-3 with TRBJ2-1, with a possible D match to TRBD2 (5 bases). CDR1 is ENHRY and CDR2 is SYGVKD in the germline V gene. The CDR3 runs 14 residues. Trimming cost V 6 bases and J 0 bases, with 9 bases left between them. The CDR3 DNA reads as TGTGCCATCAGGGCTGACTACTCCTACAATGAGCAGTTCTTC. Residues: CAIRADYSYNEQFF.

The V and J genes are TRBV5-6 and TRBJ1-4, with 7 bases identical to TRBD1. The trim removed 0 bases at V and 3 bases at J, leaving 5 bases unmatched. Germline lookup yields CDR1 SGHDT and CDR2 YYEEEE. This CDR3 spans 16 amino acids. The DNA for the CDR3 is TGTGCCAGCAGCTTGGCCGTAGGGGGCCCTAATGAAAAACTGTTTTTT. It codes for CASSLAVGGPNEKLFF.

CDR3 protein: CASAPTGVDEKLFF. CDR3 nucleotides: TGTGCCAGCGCACCAACAGGGGTTGACGAAAAACTGTTTTTT. The chain uses TRBV2 and TRBJ1-4, with 7 bases matching TRBD1. This CDR3 has 14 amino acids. Looked up from germline, CDR1 is SNHLY and CDR2 is FYNNEI. Trimming took 8 bases from V and 8 from J; bases not matched to a gene: 11.

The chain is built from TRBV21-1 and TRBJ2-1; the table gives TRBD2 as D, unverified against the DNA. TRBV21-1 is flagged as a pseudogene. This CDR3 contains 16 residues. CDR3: CASNFRELFSYNEQFF. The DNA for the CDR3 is TGTGCCAGCAATTTTCGGGAGCTTTTCTCCTACAATGAGCAGTTCTTC.

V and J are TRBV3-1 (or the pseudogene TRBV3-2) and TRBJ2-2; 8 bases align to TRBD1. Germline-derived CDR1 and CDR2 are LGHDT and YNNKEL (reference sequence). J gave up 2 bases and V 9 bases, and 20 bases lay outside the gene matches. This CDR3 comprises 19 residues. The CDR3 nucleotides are TGTGCCAGAACGAATCATCCCCAGGGACAGGCATCCAACACCGGGGAGCTGTTTTTT. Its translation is CARTNHPQGQASNTGELFF.

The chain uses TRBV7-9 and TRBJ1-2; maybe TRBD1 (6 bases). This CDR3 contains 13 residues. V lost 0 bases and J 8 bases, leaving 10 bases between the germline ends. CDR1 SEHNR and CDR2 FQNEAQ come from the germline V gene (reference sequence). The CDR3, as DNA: TGTGCCAGCAGCTTAGCGAAAGGGGGAGGCTACACCTTC. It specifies CASSLAKGGGYTF.

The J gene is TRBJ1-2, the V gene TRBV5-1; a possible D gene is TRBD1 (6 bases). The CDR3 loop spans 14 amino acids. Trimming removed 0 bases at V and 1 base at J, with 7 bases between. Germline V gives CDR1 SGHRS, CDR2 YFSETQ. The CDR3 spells CASSLGQVNYGYTF. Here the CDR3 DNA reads TGCGCCAGCAGCTTGGGACAGGTTAACTATGGCTACACCTTC. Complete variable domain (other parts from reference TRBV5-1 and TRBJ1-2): KAGVTQTPRYLIKTRGQQVTLSCSPISGHRSVSWYQQTPGQGLQFLFEYFSETQRNKGNFPGRFSGRQFSNSRSEMNVSTLELGDSALYLCASSLGQVNYGYTFGSGTRLTVV.

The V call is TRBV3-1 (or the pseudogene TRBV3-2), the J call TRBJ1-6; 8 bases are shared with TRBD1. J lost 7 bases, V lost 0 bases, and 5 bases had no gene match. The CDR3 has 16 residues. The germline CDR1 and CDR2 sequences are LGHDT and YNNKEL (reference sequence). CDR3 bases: TGTGCCAGCAGCCAAGAAGGGTCAGGGGGCAATTCACCCCTCCACTTT. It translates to CASSQEGSGGNSPLHF.

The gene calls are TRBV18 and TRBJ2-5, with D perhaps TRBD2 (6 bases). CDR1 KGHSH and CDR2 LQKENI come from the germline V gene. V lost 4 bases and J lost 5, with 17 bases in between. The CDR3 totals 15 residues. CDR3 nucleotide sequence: TGTGCCAGCTCACAGGAGGGACTGGTCAGGGAGACCCAGTACTTC. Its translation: CASSQEGLVRETQYF.

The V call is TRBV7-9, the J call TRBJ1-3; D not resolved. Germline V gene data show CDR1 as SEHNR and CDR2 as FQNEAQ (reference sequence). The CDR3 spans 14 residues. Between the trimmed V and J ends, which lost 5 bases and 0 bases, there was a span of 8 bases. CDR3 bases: TGTGCCAGCAGCGCACTAAGCTCTGGAAACACCATATATTTT. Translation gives CASSALSSGNTIYF.

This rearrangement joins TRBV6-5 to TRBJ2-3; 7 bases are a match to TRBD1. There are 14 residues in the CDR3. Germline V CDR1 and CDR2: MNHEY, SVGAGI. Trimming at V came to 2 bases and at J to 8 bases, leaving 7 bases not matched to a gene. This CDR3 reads CASSYLGQTATQYF. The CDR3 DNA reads TGTGCCAGCAGTTACCTGGGACAGACTGCTACGCAGTATTTT.

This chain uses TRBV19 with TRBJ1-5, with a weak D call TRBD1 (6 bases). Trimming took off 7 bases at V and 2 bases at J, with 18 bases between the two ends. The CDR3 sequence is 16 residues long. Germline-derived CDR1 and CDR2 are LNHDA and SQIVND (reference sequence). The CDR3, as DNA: TGTGCCAGTACCGCGGGGGGCGTACGGGGCAATCAGCCCCAGCATTTT. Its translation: CASTAGGVRGNQPQHF.

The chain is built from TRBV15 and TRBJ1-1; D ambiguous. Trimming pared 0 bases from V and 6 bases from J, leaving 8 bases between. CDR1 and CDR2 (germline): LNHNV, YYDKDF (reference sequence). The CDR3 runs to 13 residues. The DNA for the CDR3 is TGTGCCACCAGCAGAGATAGAGGGTCTGAAGCTTTCTTT. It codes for CATSRDRGSEAFF. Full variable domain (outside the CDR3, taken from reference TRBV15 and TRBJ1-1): DAMVIQNPRYQVTQFGKPVTLSCSQTLNHNVMYWYQQKSSQAPKLLFHYYDKDFNNEADTPDNFQSRRPNTSFCFLDIRSPGLGDTAMYLCATSRDRGSEAFFGQGTRLTVV.

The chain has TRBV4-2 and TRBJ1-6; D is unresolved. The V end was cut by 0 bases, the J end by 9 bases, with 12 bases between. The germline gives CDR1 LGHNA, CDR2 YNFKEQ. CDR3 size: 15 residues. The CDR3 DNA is TGTGCCAGCAGCCAAGATCCGACGGCGGGTTCACCCCTCCACTTT. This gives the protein CASSQDPTAGSPLHF.

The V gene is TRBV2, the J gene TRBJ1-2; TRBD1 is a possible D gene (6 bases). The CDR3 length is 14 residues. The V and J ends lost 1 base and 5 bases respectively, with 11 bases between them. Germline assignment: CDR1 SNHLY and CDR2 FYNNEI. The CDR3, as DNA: TGTGCCAGCAGTGAAGGGGGGGGCTGGTATGGCTACACCTTC. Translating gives CASSEGGGWYGYTF. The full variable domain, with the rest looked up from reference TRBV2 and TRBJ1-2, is EPEVTQTPSHQVTQMGQEVILRCVPISNHLYFYWYRQILGQKVEFLVSFYNNEISEKSEIFDDQFSVERPDGSNFTLKIRSTKLEDSAMYFCASSEGGGWYGYTFGSGTRLTVV.

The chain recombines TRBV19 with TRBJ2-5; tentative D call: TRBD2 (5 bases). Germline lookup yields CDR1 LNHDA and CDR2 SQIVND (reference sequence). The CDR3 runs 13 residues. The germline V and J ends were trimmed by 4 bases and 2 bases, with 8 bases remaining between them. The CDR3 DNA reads TGTGCCAGTAGTAGGACTCGTCAAGAGACCCAGTACTTC. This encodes CASSRTRQETQYF. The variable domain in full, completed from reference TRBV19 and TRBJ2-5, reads DGGITQSPKYLFRKEGQNVTLSCEQNLNHDAMYWYRQDPGQGLRLIYYSQIVNDFQKGDIAEGYSVSREKKESFPLTVTSAQKNPTAFYLCASSRTRQETQYFGPGTRLLVL.

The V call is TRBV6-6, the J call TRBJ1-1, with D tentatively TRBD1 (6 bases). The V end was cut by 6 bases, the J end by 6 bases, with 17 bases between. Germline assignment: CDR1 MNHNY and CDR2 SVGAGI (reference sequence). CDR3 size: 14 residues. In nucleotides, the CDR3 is TGTGCCAGCAGCCTAGAAGGGGGTAGGGCTGAAGCTTTCTTT. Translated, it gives CASSLEGGRAEAFF.

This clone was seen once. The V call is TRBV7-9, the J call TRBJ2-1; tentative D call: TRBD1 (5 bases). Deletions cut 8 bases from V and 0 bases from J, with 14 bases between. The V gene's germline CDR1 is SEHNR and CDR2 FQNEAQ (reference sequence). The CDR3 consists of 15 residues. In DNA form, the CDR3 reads TGTGCCAGCCGTGAAAGGGGTAGCTCCTACAATGAGCAGTTCTTC. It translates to CASRERGSSYNEQFF.

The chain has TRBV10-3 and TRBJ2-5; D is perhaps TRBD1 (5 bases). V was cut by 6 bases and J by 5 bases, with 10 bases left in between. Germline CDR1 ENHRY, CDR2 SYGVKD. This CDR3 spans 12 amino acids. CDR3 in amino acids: CAIRGLDETQYF. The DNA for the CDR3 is TGTGCCATCAGGGGGCTCGACGAGACCCAGTACTTC.

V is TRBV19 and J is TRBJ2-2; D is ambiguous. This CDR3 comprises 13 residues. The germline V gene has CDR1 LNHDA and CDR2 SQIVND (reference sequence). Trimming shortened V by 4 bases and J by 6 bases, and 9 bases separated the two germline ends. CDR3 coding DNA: TGTGCCAGTAGTACCCGTGAGGCCGGGGAGCTGTTTTTT. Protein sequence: CASSTREAGELFF.

The CDR3 loop reads CASSPHETGGGPKTQYF. The CDR3, as DNA: TGTGCCAGCAGCCCCCACGAAACTGGCGGGGGGCCAAAGACCCAGTACTTC. This chain uses TRBV3-1 (or the pseudogene TRBV3-2) with TRBJ2-5; 8 bases are shared with TRBD2. With 4 bases clipped from V and 6 bases from J, the junction kept 16 bases outside the gene matches. Per the germline V gene, CDR1 is LGHDT and CDR2 is YNNKEL (reference sequence). CDR3 size: 17 residues.

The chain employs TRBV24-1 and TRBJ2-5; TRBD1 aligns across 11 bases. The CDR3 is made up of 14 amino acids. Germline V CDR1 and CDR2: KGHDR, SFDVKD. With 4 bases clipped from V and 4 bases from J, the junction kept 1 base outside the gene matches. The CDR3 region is CATSEGQGVETQYF. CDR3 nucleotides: TGTGCCACCAGTGAGGGACAGGGGGTAGAGACCCAGTACTTC.

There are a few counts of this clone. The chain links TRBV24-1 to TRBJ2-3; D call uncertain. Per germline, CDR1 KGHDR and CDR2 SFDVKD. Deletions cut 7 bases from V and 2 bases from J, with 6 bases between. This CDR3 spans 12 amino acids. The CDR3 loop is CATRDITDTQYF. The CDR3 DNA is TGTGCCACCAGAGACATCACAGATACGCAGTATTTT.

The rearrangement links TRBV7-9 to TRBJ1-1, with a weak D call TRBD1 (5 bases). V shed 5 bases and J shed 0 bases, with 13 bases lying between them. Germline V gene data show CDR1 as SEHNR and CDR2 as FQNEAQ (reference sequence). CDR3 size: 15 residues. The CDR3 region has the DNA TGTGCCAGCAGCAAGAATCAGGGTCTGAACACTGAAGCTTTCTTT. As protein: CASSKNQGLNTEAFF.

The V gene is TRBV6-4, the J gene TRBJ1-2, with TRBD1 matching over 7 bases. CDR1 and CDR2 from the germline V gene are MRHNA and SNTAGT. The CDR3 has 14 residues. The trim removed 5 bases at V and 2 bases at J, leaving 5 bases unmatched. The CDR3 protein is CASSRETGNYGYTF. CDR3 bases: TGTGCCAGCAGTAGAGAGACAGGGAACTATGGCTACACCTTC.